At least ten counts were recorded for the clone carrying this T cell receptor beta chain. The antigen is unknown. This entry comes from a study of T-cell reconstitution after alpha-beta-depleted transplantation in children. Findings of the study overall: About two months after transplant, alpha-beta T cells reportedly came from several hundred expanded graft clones.

Preparation of the TCRbeta library used unique molecular identifiers. Each CDR3 protein gets one entry after TCRdb re-called the PCR reads with MiXCR. The profile shows fewer than 350,000 distinct CDR3 sequences, 10% of them singletons. The germline gives CDR1 SQVTM, CDR2 ANQGSEA. V shed 6 bases and J shed 3 bases, with 16 bases lying between them. CDR3 length equals 14 residues. The source was PBMCs, collected before TCRalphabeta/CD19-depleted stem cell transplant. The clonotype originates from a boy under three years old with acute myeloid leukemia, due to receive a stem cell transplant. The rearrangement joins TRBV29-1 to TRBJ2-3, with D perhaps matching TRBD2 (6 bases). The CDR3 DNA reads as TGCAGCGTGGATGGACGGGAGTTGACAGATACGCAGTATTTT. As protein: CSVDGRELTDTQYF.